The 3 T cell receptor beta chains below all came from one sample that was sequenced in a study of cytomegalovirus exposure and HLA in healthy donors. The primer mix had 60 Vbeta and 13 Jbeta primers. The protocol was immunoSEQ multiplex PCR, while the TCRdb copy is restricted to in-frame clones and leaves out a portion. The sample holds more than 75,000 clones, approximately 84% seen once. Sequencing used PBMCs. All receptors come from a woman between 18 and 29 years old in good health and CMV-seropositive.

This clone was counted a single time. The chain is built from TRBV6-6 and TRBJ2-1; weak D call: TRBD2 (5 bases). This CDR3 comprises 15 residues. V lost 2 bases and J lost 6, with 14 bases in between. Germline CDR1 reads MNHNY; CDR2 reads SVGAGI (reference sequence). The CDR3 DNA reads TGTGCCAGCAGTTACGGTTCACTAGAAGTCAATGAGCAGTTCTTC. Translating gives CASSYGSLEVNEQFF.

The V call is TRBV6-6, the J call TRBJ1-2; maybe TRBD1 (6 bases). The ends were cut back, 3 bases at V and 7 bases at J, with 12 bases in the middle. CDR3 length: 13 residues. Germline-derived CDR1 and CDR2 are MNHNY and SVGAGI (reference sequence). In DNA form, the CDR3 reads TGTGCCAGCAGTTATGGCAGGGGTGGTGGCTACACCTTC. It is translated as CASSYGRGGGYTF.

The V and J genes are TRBV29-1 and TRBJ2-1; no definite D call. The CDR3 spans 11 residues. Germline V CDR1 and CDR2: SQVTM, ANQGSEA. V gave up 3 bases and J gave up 8 bases, with 8 bases separating them. CDR3 in amino acids: CSVEIADEQFF. The CDR3, as DNA: TGCAGCGTTGAGATAGCCGATGAGCAGTTCTTC.